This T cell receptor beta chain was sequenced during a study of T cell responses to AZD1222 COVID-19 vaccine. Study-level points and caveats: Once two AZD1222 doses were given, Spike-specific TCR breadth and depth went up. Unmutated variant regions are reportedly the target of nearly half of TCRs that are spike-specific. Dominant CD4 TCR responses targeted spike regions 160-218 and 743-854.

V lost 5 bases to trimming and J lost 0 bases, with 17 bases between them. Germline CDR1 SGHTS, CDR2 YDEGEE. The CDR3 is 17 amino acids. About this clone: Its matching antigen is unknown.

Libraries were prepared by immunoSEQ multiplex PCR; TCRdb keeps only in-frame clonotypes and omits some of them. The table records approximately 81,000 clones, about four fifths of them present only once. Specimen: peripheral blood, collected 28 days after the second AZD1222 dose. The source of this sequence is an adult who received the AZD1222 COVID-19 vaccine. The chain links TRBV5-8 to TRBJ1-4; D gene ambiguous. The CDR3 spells CASSPGRTDATNEKLFF. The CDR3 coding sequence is TGTGCCAGCAGTCCTGGGCGGACGGATGCAACTAATGAAAAACTGTTTTTT.